This paragraph reports one T cell receptor beta chain. This entry belongs to a study of blood T cells in healthy people across ages. Primed by a sample-barcoded 5' primer and a J-beta primer mix, a second PCR proceeded for 7 to 11 cycles. MiXCR, run by TCRdb on the 5' RACE reads, gives a single entry per CDR3 protein. Of hundreds of thousands of distinct CDR3 sequences listed, 20% to 30% are singletons. The CDR3 has 19 residues. Germline CDR1 and CDR2: MNHNS and SASEGT. The J segment lost 2 bases and the V segment lost 5 bases, leaving 19 bases of the junction unmatched. Whenever a sample was processed, at least 7 million PBMCs were isolated. These data were likewise used in another study, on T cells of mothers and their children.

Input material: blood. The rearrangement joins TRBV6-1 to TRBJ1-1; TRBD1 matches 8 bases. This TCR was sampled from a boy between 5 and 17 years old in good health. CDR3 protein: CASSRFDRGSARSNTEAFF. The DNA of the CDR3 is TGTGCCAGCAGTCGATTCGACAGGGGATCAGCCCGATCTAACACTGAAGCTTTCTTT.